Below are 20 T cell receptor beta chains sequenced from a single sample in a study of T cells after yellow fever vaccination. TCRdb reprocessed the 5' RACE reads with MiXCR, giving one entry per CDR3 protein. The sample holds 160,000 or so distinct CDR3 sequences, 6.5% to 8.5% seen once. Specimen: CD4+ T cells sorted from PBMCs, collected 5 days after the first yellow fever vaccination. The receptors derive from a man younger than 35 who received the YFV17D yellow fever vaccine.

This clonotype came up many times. CDR3 in amino acids: CASSQESGDYLPDTQYF. The CDR3 coding sequence is TGTGCCAGCAGCCAAGAATCTGGGGACTACCTTCCGGATACGCAGTATTTT. The chain carries TRBV3-1 and TRBJ2-3; 7 nucleotides align to TRBD2. The CDR3 is made up of 17 amino acids. The J segment lost 6 bases and the V segment lost 0 bases, leaving 12 bases of the junction unmatched. Looked up from germline, CDR1 is LGHDT and CDR2 is YNNKEL (reference sequence).

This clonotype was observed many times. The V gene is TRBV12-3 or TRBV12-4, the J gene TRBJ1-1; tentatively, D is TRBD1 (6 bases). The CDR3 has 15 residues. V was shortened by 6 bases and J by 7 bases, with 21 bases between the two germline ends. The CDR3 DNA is TGTGCCAGCAGCCTTTCCGGGACAAAAGGAGTTGAAGCTTTCTTT. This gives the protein CASSLSGTKGVEAFF.

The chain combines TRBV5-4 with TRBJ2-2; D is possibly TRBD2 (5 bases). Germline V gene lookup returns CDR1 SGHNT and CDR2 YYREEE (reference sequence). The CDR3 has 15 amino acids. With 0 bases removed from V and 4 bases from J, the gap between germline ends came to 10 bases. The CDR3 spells CASSLGGSGTGELFF. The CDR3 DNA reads TGTGCCAGCAGCTTGGGAGGGTCGGGCACCGGGGAGCTGTTTTTT.

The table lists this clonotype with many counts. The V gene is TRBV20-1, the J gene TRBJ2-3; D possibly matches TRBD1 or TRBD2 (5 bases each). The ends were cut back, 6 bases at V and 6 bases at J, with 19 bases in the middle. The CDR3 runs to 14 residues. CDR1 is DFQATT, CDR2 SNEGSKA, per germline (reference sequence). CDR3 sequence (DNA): TGCAGTGCCAAATCCGGGACGGCCGTTGATACGCAGTATTTT. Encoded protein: CSAKSGTAVDTQYF.

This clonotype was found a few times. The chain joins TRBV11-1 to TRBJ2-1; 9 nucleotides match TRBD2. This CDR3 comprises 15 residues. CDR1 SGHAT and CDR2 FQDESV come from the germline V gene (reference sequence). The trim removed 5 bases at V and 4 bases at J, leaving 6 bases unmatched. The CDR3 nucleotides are TGTGCCAGCAGCGCGCTAGCGGGGTCGTACAATGAGCAGTTCTTC. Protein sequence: CASSALAGSYNEQFF.

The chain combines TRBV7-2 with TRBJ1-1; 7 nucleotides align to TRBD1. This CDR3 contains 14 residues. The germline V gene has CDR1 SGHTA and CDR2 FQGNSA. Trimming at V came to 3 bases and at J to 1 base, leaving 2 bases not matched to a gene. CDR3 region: CASSFRDRNTEAFF. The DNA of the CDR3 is TGTGCCAGCAGCTTCCGGGACAGGAACACTGAAGCTTTCTTT.

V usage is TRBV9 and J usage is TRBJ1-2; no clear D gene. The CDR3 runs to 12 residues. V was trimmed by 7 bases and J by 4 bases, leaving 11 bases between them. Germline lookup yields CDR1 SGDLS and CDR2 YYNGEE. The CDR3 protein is CASYWEGYGYTF. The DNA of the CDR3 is TGTGCCAGCTACTGGGAGGGCTATGGCTACACCTTC.

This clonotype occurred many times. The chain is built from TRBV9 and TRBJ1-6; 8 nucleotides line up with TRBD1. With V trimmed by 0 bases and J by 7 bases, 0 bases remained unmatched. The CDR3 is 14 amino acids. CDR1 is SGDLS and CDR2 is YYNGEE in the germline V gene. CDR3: CASSVDRGNSPLHF. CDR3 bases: TGTGCCAGCAGCGTAGACAGGGGGAATTCACCCCTCCACTTT.

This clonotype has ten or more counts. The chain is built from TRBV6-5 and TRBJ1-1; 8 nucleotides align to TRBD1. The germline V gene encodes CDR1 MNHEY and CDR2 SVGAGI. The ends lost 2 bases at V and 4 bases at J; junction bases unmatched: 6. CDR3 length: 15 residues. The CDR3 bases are TGTGCCAGCAGTTACAGGAACAGGGGGGGCACTGAAGCTTTCTTT. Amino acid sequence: CASSYRNRGGTEAFF.

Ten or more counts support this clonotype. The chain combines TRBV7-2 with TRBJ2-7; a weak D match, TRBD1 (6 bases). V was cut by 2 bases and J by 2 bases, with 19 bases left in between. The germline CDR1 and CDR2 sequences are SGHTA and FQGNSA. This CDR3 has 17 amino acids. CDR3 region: CASSLPYSWDKAYEQYF. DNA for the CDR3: TGTGCCAGCAGCTTACCCTATTCGTGGGACAAAGCCTACGAGCAGTACTTC. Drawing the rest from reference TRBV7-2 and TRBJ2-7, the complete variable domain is GAGVSQSPSNKVTEKGKDVELRCDPISGHTALYWYRQSLGQGLEFLIYFQGNSAPDKSGLPSDRFSAERTGGSVSTLTIQRTQQEDSAVYLCASSLPYSWDKAYEQYFGPGTRLTVT.

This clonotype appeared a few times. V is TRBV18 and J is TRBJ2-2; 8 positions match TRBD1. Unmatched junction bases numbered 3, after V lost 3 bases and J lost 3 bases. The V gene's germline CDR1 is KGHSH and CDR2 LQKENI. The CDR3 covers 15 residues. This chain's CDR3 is CASSPADRDTGELFF. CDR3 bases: TGTGCCAGCTCACCCGCGGACAGGGACACCGGGGAGCTGTTTTTT.

The CDR3 bases are TGCGCCAGCAGCCCTGACAGGGTTGGGGCCAACGTCCTGACTTTC. Its protein product is CASSPDRVGANVLTF. The V gene is TRBV5-1, the J gene TRBJ2-6; 7 nucleotides match TRBD1. V lost 4 bases to trimming and J lost 3 bases; unmatched junction nucleotides: 4. The CDR3 is 15 amino acids. Germline V gives CDR1 SGHRS, CDR2 YFSETQ.

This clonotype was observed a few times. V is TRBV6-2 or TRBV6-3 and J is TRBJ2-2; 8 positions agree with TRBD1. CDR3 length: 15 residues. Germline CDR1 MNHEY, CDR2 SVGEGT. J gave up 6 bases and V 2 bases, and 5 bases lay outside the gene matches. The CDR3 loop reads CASSYVRGPAGELFF. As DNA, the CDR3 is TGTGCCAGCAGTTACGTCAGGGGGCCGGCCGGGGAGCTGTTTTTT.

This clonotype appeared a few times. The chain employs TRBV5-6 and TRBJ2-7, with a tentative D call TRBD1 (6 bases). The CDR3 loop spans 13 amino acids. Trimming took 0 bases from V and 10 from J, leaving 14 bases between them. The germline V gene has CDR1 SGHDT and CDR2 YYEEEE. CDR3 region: CASSLGLTGAQYV. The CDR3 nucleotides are TGTGCCAGCAGCTTGGGATTGACAGGCGCCCAGTACGTC.

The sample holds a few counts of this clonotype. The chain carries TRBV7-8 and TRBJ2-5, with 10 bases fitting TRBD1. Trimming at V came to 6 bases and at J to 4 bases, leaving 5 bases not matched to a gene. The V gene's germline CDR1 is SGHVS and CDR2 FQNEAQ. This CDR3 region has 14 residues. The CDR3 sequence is CASRGQGTPETQYF. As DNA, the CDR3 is TGTGCCAGCAGGGGACAGGGGACCCCAGAGACCCAGTACTTC.

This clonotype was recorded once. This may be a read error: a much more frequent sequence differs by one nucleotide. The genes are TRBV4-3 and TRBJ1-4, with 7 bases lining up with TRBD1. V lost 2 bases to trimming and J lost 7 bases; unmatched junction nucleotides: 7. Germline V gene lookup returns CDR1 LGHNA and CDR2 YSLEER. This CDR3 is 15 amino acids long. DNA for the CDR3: TGCGCCAGCAGCCAACGCATCACAGGGGCTGAAAAACTGTTTTTT. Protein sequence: CASSQRITGAEKLFF.

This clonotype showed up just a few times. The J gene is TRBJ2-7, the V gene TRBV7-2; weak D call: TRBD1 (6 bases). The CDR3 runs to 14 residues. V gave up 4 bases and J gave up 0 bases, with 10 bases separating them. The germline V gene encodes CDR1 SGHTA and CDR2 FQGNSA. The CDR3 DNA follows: TGTGCCAGCAGCTCACAGGGTAGCTCCTACGAGCAGTACTTC. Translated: CASSSQGSSYEQYF.

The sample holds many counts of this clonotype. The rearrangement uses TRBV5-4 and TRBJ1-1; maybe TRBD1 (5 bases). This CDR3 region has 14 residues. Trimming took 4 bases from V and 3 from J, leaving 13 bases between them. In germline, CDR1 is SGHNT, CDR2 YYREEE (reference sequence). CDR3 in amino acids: CASSDGTLYTEAFF. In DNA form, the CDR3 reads TGTGCCAGCAGCGACGGGACGCTGTACACTGAAGCTTTCTTT.

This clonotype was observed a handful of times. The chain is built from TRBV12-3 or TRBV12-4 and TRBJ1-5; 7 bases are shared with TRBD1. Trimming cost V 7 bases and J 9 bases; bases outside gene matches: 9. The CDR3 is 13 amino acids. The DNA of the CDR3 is TGTGCCAGCACCCCACAGGGGAAGAGGCCCCAGCATTTT. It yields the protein CASTPQGKRPQHF.

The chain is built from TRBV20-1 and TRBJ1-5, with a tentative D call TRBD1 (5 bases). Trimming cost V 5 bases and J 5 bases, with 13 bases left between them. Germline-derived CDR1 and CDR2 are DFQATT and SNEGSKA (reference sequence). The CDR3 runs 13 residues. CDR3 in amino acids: CSASTTADQPQHF. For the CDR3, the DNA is TGCAGTGCTTCGACGACAGCCGATCAGCCCCAGCATTTT.